These 16 T cell receptor beta chains were sequenced from one sample in a study of blood T cell repertoires in COVID-19. Only in-frame clones appear in the TCRdb table, and some are missing; sequencing was by immunoSEQ multiplex PCR. This sample has 65,000 to 70,000 clones; about 94% occur once, and the top ten carry roughly 3%. The specimen sequenced was peripheral blood. The receptors were sampled from a man aged 65 to 85 with active COVID-19.

J is TRBJ2-2 and V is TRBV9; 8 nucleotides match TRBD2. After removal of 5 bases from V and 5 bases from J, the junction contained 5 bases not matched to a gene. CDR3 length: 14 amino acids. Per the germline V gene, CDR1 is SGDLS and CDR2 is YYNGEE. CDR3 sequence (DNA): TGTGCCAGCAGACTAGCGGCGAGGACCGGGGAGCTGTTTTTT. It encodes CASRLAARTGELFF.

In this sample, this clone turned up a few times. The chain carries TRBV28 and TRBJ2-7, with D possibly being TRBD1 (6 bases). With 4 bases removed from V and 6 bases from J, the gap between germline ends came to 10 bases. This CDR3 region has 12 residues. Germline V lookup: CDR1 MDHEN, CDR2 SYDVKM. CDR3 nucleotide sequence: TGTGCCAGCAGTTCGCAGGGGCCCGAGCAGTACGTC. Amino acid sequence: CASSSQGPEQYV.

The chain combines TRBV5-1 with TRBJ2-7; 12 bases line up with TRBD2. The CDR3 is 15 residues long. The germline gives CDR1 SGHRS, CDR2 YFSETQ. The V gene end was trimmed by 0 bases and the J gene end by 2 bases; junction bases not matched to a gene: 0. The CDR3 region has the DNA TGCGCCAGCAGCTTGGCTAGCGGGGGGGCCTACGAGCAGTACTTC. It is translated as CASSLASGGAYEQYF.

The chain carries TRBV6-5 and TRBJ1-5; TRBD1 might be the D (6 bases). Germline V gives CDR1 MNHEY, CDR2 SVGAGI. V lost 6 bases and J lost 3, with 12 bases in between. The CDR3 covers 14 residues. CDR3 nucleotides: TGTGCCAGCAGAGGGGCGGGGGCCAATCAGCCCCAGCATTTT. The encoded protein is CASRGAGANQPQHF.

This clone appeared a single time. The chain couples TRBV6-5 to TRBJ2-6; D may be TRBD2 (5 bases). Germline loops: CDR1 MNHEY, CDR2 SVGAGI. The CDR3 is 15 residues long. Deletions cut 5 bases from V and 4 bases from J, with 12 bases between. The CDR3 DNA reads as TGTGCCAGCAGTCTGGACTTCTCCGGGGCCAACGTCCTGACTTTC. Translation gives CASSLDFSGANVLTF.

CDR3 DNA sequence: TGCGCCAGCAGCCCCGGACAGAGTGAGTACAATGAGCAGTTCTTC. Amino acid sequence: CASSPGQSEYNEQFF. The chain employs TRBV4-1 and TRBJ2-1; D might be TRBD1 (6 bases). Trimming pared 4 bases from V and 4 bases from J, leaving 14 bases between. The CDR3 consists of 15 residues. Germline loops: CDR1 MGHRA, CDR2 YSYEKL.

The chain combines TRBV3-1 (or the pseudogene TRBV3-2) with TRBJ2-1, with a possible D match to TRBD2 (5 bases). Trimming left V 0 bases short and J 2 bases short, with 11 bases between. The CDR3 is made up of 16 amino acids. The germline gives CDR1 LGHDT, CDR2 YNNKEL (reference sequence). CDR3 protein: CASSQEPAAPYNEQFF. The CDR3 DNA reads TGTGCCAGCAGCCAAGAACCAGCGGCCCCCTACAATGAGCAGTTCTTC.

V usage is TRBV11-2 and J usage is TRBJ2-1, with D unclear. CDR1 and CDR2 (germline): SGHAT, FQNNGV. The CDR3 covers 13 residues. The V gene lost 1 base and the J gene lost 9 bases, with 10 bases spanning the gap. In DNA, the CDR3 is TGTGCCAGCAGCTTAGGGTCCCAGTTTGAGCAGTTCTTC. Protein product: CASSLGSQFEQFF. The full variable domain, its missing parts supplied by reference TRBV11-2 and TRBJ2-1, is EAGVAQSPRYKIIEKRQSVAFWCNPISGHATLYWYQQILGQGPKLLIQFQNNGVVDDSQLPKDRFSAERLKGVDSTLKIQPAKLEDSAVYLCASSLGSQFEQFFGPGTRLTVL.

The chain is built from TRBV18 and TRBJ2-1, with TRBD2 matching over 7 bases. In germline, CDR1 is KGHSH, CDR2 LQKENI. The V and J ends lost 3 bases and 0 bases, in that order; junction bases with no gene match: 2. This CDR3 spans 15 amino acids. The CDR3 loop is CASSPQRGSYNEQFF. As DNA, the CDR3 is TGTGCCAGCTCACCGCAGCGGGGCTCCTACAATGAGCAGTTCTTC. The entire variable domain, with the rest obtained from reference TRBV18 and TRBJ2-1, is as follows: NAGVMQNPRHLVRRRGQEARLRCSPMKGHSHVYWYRQLPEEGLKFMVYLQKENIIDESGMPKERFSAEFPKEGPSILRIQQVVRGDSAAYFCASSPQRGSYNEQFFGPGTRLTVL.

The J gene is TRBJ1-1, the V gene TRBV12-3 or TRBV12-4, with D hard to call. This CDR3 is 12 amino acids long. Trimming took off 3 bases at V and 5 bases at J, with 7 bases between the two ends. The CDR3 DNA is TGTGCCAGCAGTTTGAGAGGGACTGAAGCTTTCTTT. Residues: CASSLRGTEAFF.

This clone appeared once. The genes are TRBV5-1 and TRBJ2-5; 8 bases fit TRBD1. The CDR3 is 15 residues long. V gave up 4 bases and J gave up 7 bases; unmatched junction bases: 12. Per the germline V gene, CDR1 is SGHRS and CDR2 is YFSETQ. CDR3 in amino acids: CASSSRDRNYGTQYF. The CDR3 coding sequence is TGCGCCAGCAGCAGCCGGGACAGGAATTATGGGACCCAGTACTTC.

The chain recombines TRBV12-5 with TRBJ1-2; a possible D gene is TRBD1 (5 bases). Germline V gives CDR1 LGHNT, CDR2 FRNRAP. This CDR3 has 11 residues. CDR3 amino acids: CALSGAGGYTF. The CDR3 bases are TGTGCCCTGAGCGGGGCTGGCGGCTACACCTTC. Based on the CDR3 plus reference TRBV12-5 and TRBJ1-2, the full variable domain is DARVTQTPRHKVTEMGQEVTMRCQPILGHNTVFWYRQTMMQGLELLAYFRNRAPLDDSGMPKDRFSAEMPDATLATLKIQPSEPRDSAVYFCALSGAGGYTFGSGTRLTVV.

This chain connects TRBV11-2 to TRBJ1-1, with 10 bases matching TRBD1. V dropped 5 bases and J dropped 6; count of bases not matched to a gene: 3. CDR3 length equals 13 residues. CDR1 and CDR2 from the germline V gene are SGHAT and FQNNGV. Here the CDR3 DNA reads TGTGCCAGCAGCCTGACAGGGGGCCCTGAAGCTTTCTTT. This codes for CASSLTGGPEAFF.

The J gene is TRBJ2-2, the V gene TRBV5-4; 8 nucleotides align to TRBD2. V gave up 4 bases and J gave up 0 bases; unmatched junction bases: 8. Per germline, CDR1 SGHNT and CDR2 YYREEE (reference sequence). The CDR3 spans 17 residues. The CDR3 DNA reads as TGTGCCAGCAGCGCGGACGACGGGGGGGCGAACACCGGGGAGCTGTTTTTT. Amino acids: CASSADDGGANTGELFF.

This clone appeared once. V usage is TRBV28 and J usage is TRBJ1-1, with D maybe TRBD1 (5 bases). Germline assignment: CDR1 MDHEN and CDR2 SYDVKM. CDR3 length: 16 residues. V was shortened by 3 bases and J by 5 bases, with 19 bases between the two germline ends. The CDR3 DNA follows: TGTGCCAGCAGTTTCAGATCTTGGCAGGGAGGGACTGAAGCTTTCTTT. Protein product: CASSFRSWQGGTEAFF.

This chain joins TRBV5-1 and TRBJ1-1; D ambiguous. V was cut by 0 bases and J by 0 bases, with 12 bases left in between. CDR3 size: 16 residues. Germline CDR1 reads SGHRS; CDR2 reads YFSETQ. The CDR3, as DNA: TGCGCCAGCAGCTTGGCCGACCGGAGCTTGAACACTGAAGCTTTCTTT. This translates into CASSLADRSLNTEAFF. Looking up the rest from reference TRBV5-1 and TRBJ1-1 gives the full variable domain: KAGVTQTPRYLIKTRGQQVTLSCSPISGHRSVSWYQQTPGQGLQFLFEYFSETQRNKGNFPGRFSGRQFSNSRSEMNVSTLELGDSALYLCASSLADRSLNTEAFFGQGTRLTVV.